Shown below are 29 T cell receptor beta chains from a single sample sequenced in a study of a mutant IDH1 vaccine in newly diagnosed glioma. Time point in this sample: week 47, end of study. It was 300 ug of mutant IDH1 20-mer peptide that made up each vaccine dose, given with topical imiquimod. TCRdb's table, derived via immunoSEQ multiplex PCR, lists solely in-frame clones and lacks some. The sample shows about 90,000 clones, around 92% of them seen only once. Antigen specificity for these receptors is unknown. The sample in question was PBMCs, obtained from a glioma patient whose treatment included an IDH1 peptide vaccine. These receptors all stem from a woman in her 50s with glioma.

The rearrangement uses TRBV19 and TRBJ2-7, with D maybe TRBD1 (5 bases). Trimming took 6 bases from V and 2 from J, leaving 14 bases between them. Germline V lookup: CDR1 LNHDA, CDR2 SQIVND (reference sequence). This CDR3 comprises 14 residues. The DNA for the CDR3 is TGTGCCAGTAGGGAGACAGTAACCGCCTACGAGCAGTACTTC. This encodes CASRETVTAYEQYF.

V gene TRBV7-9 combines with J gene TRBJ2-6; 7 nucleotides line up with TRBD2. The V and J ends lost 4 bases and 0 bases, in that order; junction bases with no gene match: 0. The CDR3 spans 15 residues. In germline, CDR1 is SEHNR, CDR2 FQNEAQ (reference sequence). The CDR3 loop is CASSSSGSGANVLTF. CDR3 DNA sequence: TGTGCCAGCAGCTCTAGCGGCTCTGGGGCCAACGTCCTGACTTTC.

The chain couples TRBV7-9 to TRBJ1-1; D gene uncertain. The CDR3 sequence is 13 residues long. Trimming stripped 5 bases from V and 6 bases from J, with 13 bases between. From germline, CDR1 is SEHNR and CDR2 FQNEAQ (reference sequence). The CDR3 DNA reads TGTGCCAGCAGCGTAGAGCCGGGAGCTGAAGCTTTCTTT. It codes for CASSVEPGAEAFF.

V is TRBV18 and J is TRBJ2-3; 10 bases map to TRBD2. In germline, CDR1 is KGHSH, CDR2 LQKENI. The CDR3 is made up of 15 amino acids. The V segment lost 5 bases and the J segment 5 bases; nucleotides outside the gene matches: 7. DNA of the CDR3: TGTGCCAGCTCATCTGGACTAGCGGAACTAGATACGCAGTATTTT. Translating gives CASSSGLAELDTQYF.

This clone has only one observation. The chain recombines TRBV5-6 with TRBJ1-5, with 9 bases that match TRBD1. Germline trimming cut 2 bases from V and 6 bases from J; bases unmatched to any gene: 6. Germline-derived CDR1 and CDR2 are SGHDT and YYEEEE. The CDR3 runs to 15 residues. The CDR3 region has the DNA TGTGCCAGCAGCTTCGGGACAGGGAACGGTCAGCCCCAGCATTTT. The encoded protein is CASSFGTGNGQPQHF.

The chain employs TRBV5-4 and TRBJ2-7; 8 bases match TRBD2. The CDR3 spans 15 residues. CDR1 is SGHNT, CDR2 YYREEE, per germline (reference sequence). With 0 bases clipped from V and 7 bases from J, the junction kept 9 bases outside the gene matches. CDR3 region: CASSLGTSGLLEQYF. CDR3 coding DNA: TGTGCCAGCAGCTTGGGTACTAGCGGCCTATTAGAGCAGTACTTC.

This clone was counted only a few times. The V and J genes are TRBV4-2 and TRBJ2-3; possible D gene TRBD1, 7 bases. V lost 4 bases to trimming and J lost 2 bases, with 16 bases between them. The germline CDR1 and CDR2 sequences are LGHNA and YNFKEQ. The CDR3 spans 16 residues. CDR3 nucleotides: TGTGCCAGCAGCCCCGTATCAGGGGGGCCCACAGATACGCAGTATTTT. Translation gives CASSPVSGGPTDTQYF.

The J gene is TRBJ1-2, the V gene TRBV4-1; no clear D gene. The germline gives CDR1 MGHRA, CDR2 YSYEKL. Trimming removed 1 base from V and 6 bases from J, with 12 bases in between. This CDR3 region has 14 residues. The CDR3 DNA reads TGCGCCAGCAGCCAAGCAATCACGGTTGATGGCTACACCTTC. This translates into CASSQAITVDGYTF.

V gene TRBV5-5 combines with J gene TRBJ2-7, with 9 positions matching TRBD1. The CDR3 is 16 amino acids. The germline V gene has CDR1 SGHKS and CDR2 YYEKEE (reference sequence). V lost 5 bases, J lost 0 bases, and 9 bases stayed unmatched. The CDR3 bases are TGTGCCAGCAGTTGGGGGACAGGGTCCCTCTCCTACGAGCAGTACTTC. It is translated as CASSWGTGSLSYEQYF.

CDR3 nucleotides: TGCAGCGTTGCCGGACAGGGGGGAAACACCATATATTTT. Its protein product is CSVAGQGGNTIYF. The chain carries TRBV29-1 and TRBJ1-3; the match to TRBD1 covers 9 bases. V gave up 4 bases and J gave up 4 bases; unmatched junction bases: 2. CDR1 and CDR2 (germline): SQVTM, ANQGSEA. The CDR3 loop spans 13 amino acids.

This chain links TRBV10-3 with TRBJ2-2; D remains unclear. This CDR3 comprises 16 residues. The germline V gene encodes CDR1 ENHRY and CDR2 SYGVKD. V was pared by 4 bases and J by 4 bases, with 16 bases between. The CDR3 region has the DNA TGTGCCATCAGTGTGAGTCCGACCAGCCCCACCGGGGAGCTGTTTTTT. Translating gives CAISVSPTSPTGELFF.

This rearrangement joins TRBV7-2 to TRBJ1-3, with TRBD1 as a possible D gene (5 bases). The CDR3 sequence is 15 residues long. Germline values: CDR1 SGHTA, CDR2 FQGNSA. The ends were cut back, 3 bases at V and 2 bases at J, with 11 bases in the middle. This CDR3 reads CASSFGTLAGNTIYF. CDR3 nucleotides: TGTGCCAGCAGCTTTGGGACTCTTGCTGGAAACACCATATATTTT.

This clone was seen a handful of times. The chain recombines TRBV6-4 with TRBJ2-3; D not resolved. This CDR3 is built from 13 residues. Trimming took 6 bases from V and 9 from J, leaving 16 bases between them. Looked up from germline, CDR1 is MRHNA and CDR2 is SNTAGT. As DNA, the CDR3 is TGTGCCAGCAGACCCCAGGCGGAAGGAACGCAGTATTTT. It codes for CASRPQAEGTQYF.

In this sample, this clone turned up once. V and J are TRBV4-1 and TRBJ2-6, with D tentatively TRBD1 (5 bases). In germline, CDR1 is MGHRA, CDR2 YSYEKL. The length of the CDR3 is 15 residues. Trimming left V 4 bases short and J 0 bases short, with 7 bases between. As DNA, the CDR3 is TGCGCCAGCAGCCCAGACAGCTCTGGGGCCAACGTCCTGACTTTC. Its protein is CASSPDSSGANVLTF.

The V gene is TRBV30, the J gene TRBJ2-1; TRBD2 aligns across 10 bases. The length of the CDR3 is 14 residues. Germline CDR1 and CDR2: GTSNPN and SVGIG (reference sequence). J gave up 0 bases and V 8 bases, and 4 bases lay outside the gene matches. The CDR3 sequence: CAGSGRSSYNEQFF. DNA for the CDR3: TGTGCCGGTAGCGGGAGGAGCTCCTACAATGAGCAGTTCTTC.

The chain joins TRBV7-8 to TRBJ2-7; D call uncertain. Germline V gene sequence: CDR1 SGHVS, CDR2 FQNEAQ. Between the trimmed V and J ends, which lost 3 bases and 4 bases, there was a span of 4 bases. This CDR3 is 11 amino acids long. CDR3 nucleotides: TGTGCCAGCAGCTTTTCTTACGAGCAGTACTTC. This codes for CASSFSYEQYF.

J is TRBJ2-1 and V is TRBV6-6; tentatively, D is TRBD1 (6 bases). CDR1 MNHNY and CDR2 SVGAGI come from the germline V gene (reference sequence). The CDR3 has 14 amino acids. Trimming shortened V by 4 bases and J by 7 bases, and 14 bases separated the two germline ends. CDR3 amino acids: CASSSLKTGNEQFF. CDR3 nucleotides: TGTGCCAGCAGTTCCTTGAAAACAGGGAATGAGCAGTTCTTC.

The J gene is TRBJ2-5, the V gene TRBV25-1; D remains unclear. The V gene lost 4 bases and the J gene lost 5 bases, with 5 bases spanning the gap. Germline-derived CDR1 and CDR2 are MGHDK and SYGVNS. This CDR3 spans 11 amino acids. For the CDR3, the DNA is TGTGCCAGCAGTGTTGGGGAGACCCAGTACTTC. Amino acid sequence: CASSVGETQYF.

The chain couples TRBV19 to TRBJ2-6; the D gene is possibly TRBD1 (5 bases). CDR3 length: 17 amino acids. V gave up 4 bases and J gave up 0 bases, with 13 bases separating them. Looked up from germline, CDR1 is LNHDA and CDR2 is SQIVND (reference sequence). CDR3 residues: CASSKGSSRSGANVLTF. The CDR3 bases are TGTGCCAGTAGTAAGGGGTCATCCCGCTCTGGGGCCAACGTCCTGACTTTC.

This chain joins TRBV27 and TRBJ1-2; 8 bases align to TRBD1. CDR1 MNHEY and CDR2 SMNVEV come from the germline V gene (reference sequence). Unmatched junction bases numbered 7, after V lost 4 bases and J lost 6 bases. This CDR3 contains 14 residues. CDR3 sequence reads: CASSSPGGFHGYTF. The CDR3 nucleotides are TGTGCCAGCAGTTCCCCAGGGGGCTTTCATGGCTACACCTTC.

This clone was observed once. The chain has TRBV28 and TRBJ1-4; 10 bases fit TRBD1. The germline V gene encodes CDR1 MDHEN and CDR2 SYDVKM. The CDR3 sequence is 18 residues long. V shed 5 bases and J 0 bases; nucleotides not matched to a gene: 9. CDR3 bases: TGTGCCAGCAGTCCCTTCCCTGGACAGGGGGCAACTAATGAAAAACTGTTTTTT. Translation gives CASSPFPGQGATNEKLFF.

The rearrangement uses TRBV19 and TRBJ2-4; D gene ambiguous. Germline loops: CDR1 LNHDA, CDR2 SQIVND (reference sequence). Trimming pared 6 bases from V and 0 bases from J, leaving 9 bases between. This CDR3 spans 14 amino acids. The CDR3 loop reads CASRGLIAKNIQYF. CDR3 in DNA: TGTGCCAGTAGGGGGTTAATAGCCAAAAACATTCAGTACTTC.

The CDR3 reads CASRGQGVNTEAFF. DNA for the CDR3: TGTGCCAGCAGGGGACAGGGGGTGAACACTGAAGCTTTCTTT. The V and J genes are TRBV27 and TRBJ1-1; 11 nucleotides line up with TRBD1. Germline V gene sequence: CDR1 MNHEY, CDR2 SMNVEV (reference sequence). V was pared by 6 bases and J by 0 bases, with 0 bases of the junction left unmatched. This CDR3 is 14 amino acids long.

This rearrangement joins TRBV5-5 to TRBJ2-7, with TRBD2 matching 7 bases. Germline CDR1 is SGHKS and CDR2 is YYEKEE (reference sequence). This CDR3 spans 15 amino acids. The V segment lost 4 bases and the J segment 8 bases; nucleotides outside the gene matches: 15. CDR3 protein: CASSPPGLTLFQQYF. As DNA, the CDR3 is TGTGCCAGCAGCCCCCCGGGACTAACCTTATTCCAGCAGTACTTC.

V usage is TRBV6-1 and J usage is TRBJ1-5; no clear D. Germline lookup yields CDR1 MNHNS and CDR2 SASEGT. The germline V and J ends were trimmed by 1 base and 0 bases, with 7 bases remaining between them. CDR3 length: 15 residues. The DNA of the CDR3 is TGTGCCAGCAGTGAAGTTCGGGTTAGCAATCAGCCCCAGCATTTT. Translation gives CASSEVRVSNQPQHF.

This chain uses TRBV5-1 with TRBJ1-4, with D possibly TRBD1 on 5 matching bases. Germline assignment: CDR1 SGHRS and CDR2 YFSETQ. This CDR3 has 14 residues. Deletions cut 0 bases from V and 7 bases from J, with 10 bases between. The chain's CDR3 is CASSLESGTEKLFF. In DNA form, the CDR3 reads TGCGCCAGCAGCTTGGAATCAGGGACTGAAAAACTGTTTTTT.

The chain carries TRBV6-6 and TRBJ2-7; 8 bases match TRBD2. The CDR3 length is 15 residues. The V gene end was trimmed by 6 bases and the J gene end by 3 bases; junction bases not matched to a gene: 10. Germline-derived CDR1 and CDR2 are MNHNY and SVGAGI (reference sequence). The CDR3 here is CASRSRSGEFYEQYF. Here the CDR3 DNA reads TGTGCCAGCAGATCTCGTAGCGGGGAATTCTACGAGCAGTACTTC.

This sequence joins TRBV7-9 and TRBJ1-1; weak D call: TRBD1 (5 bases). This CDR3 spans 14 amino acids. CDR1 and CDR2 (germline): SEHNR, FQNEAQ (reference sequence). With 1 base removed from V and 6 bases from J, the gap between germline ends came to 12 bases. Here the CDR3 DNA reads TGTGCCAGCAGCTTAGTTCGAGGGGCCGCTGAAGCTTTCTTT. Its translation is CASSLVRGAAEAFF.

The table lists this clone with a count of one. The chain carries TRBV12-5 and TRBJ1-1; D is ambiguous. Germline values: CDR1 LGHNT, CDR2 FRNRAP. This CDR3 contains 13 residues. V shed 1 base and J shed 5 bases, with 8 bases lying between them. CDR3 amino acids: CASGLEPATEAFF. The DNA of the CDR3 is TGTGCTAGTGGTTTGGAACCTGCGACTGAAGCTTTCTTT.